The 15 T cell receptor beta chains listed next were all sequenced from one sample in a study of beta chain features in type 1 diabetes. General study points: Moderately but significantly shorter TCRB CDR3s were found in Type 1 diabetes patients in all four CD4+ subsets.

Their antigens remain unidentified. Every bit of the isolated RNA underwent reverse transcription, so sequencing read expressed TCRB transcripts. Assay used: immunoSEQ multiplex PCR; TCRdb lists only in-frame clones, some missing. The sample consists of some 660,000 clones, about 14% of them appearing once. Sequenced: naive CD4+ T cells from blood. These receptors were taken from a young man with type 1 diabetes.

This clone came up a few times. The chain combines TRBV7-6 with TRBJ2-3; tentative D call: TRBD2 (5 bases). The germline V gene encodes CDR1 SGHVS and CDR2 FNYEAQ. V lost 5 bases, J lost 5 bases, and 17 bases lay in between. The CDR3 consists of 15 residues. The CDR3 sequence: CASSPYKGRGDTQYF. Here the CDR3 DNA reads TGTGCCAGCAGCCCATATAAAGGGAGAGGAGATACGCAGTATTTT.

The V call is TRBV6-5, the J call TRBJ2-1, with 11 bases lining up with TRBD2. CDR1 and CDR2 (germline): MNHEY, SVGAGI. Germline trimming cut 2 bases from V and 9 bases from J; bases unmatched to any gene: 9. The CDR3 is made up of 16 amino acids. The CDR3 DNA reads TGTGCCAGCAGTTACATGACTAGCGGGAATGTAGGTGAGCAGTTCTTC. This translates into CASSYMTSGNVGEQFF.

This clone has more than one count but fewer than ten. The chain combines TRBV5-1 with TRBJ2-1, with 12 bases that match TRBD2. CDR3 length: 17 amino acids. Germline CDR1 and CDR2: SGHRS and YFSETQ. Trimming at V came to 6 bases and at J to 0 bases, leaving 7 bases not matched to a gene. The CDR3 protein is CASTLGLAGFSYNEQFF. The DNA of the CDR3 is TGCGCCAGCACCCTAGGACTAGCGGGATTCTCCTACAATGAGCAGTTCTTC.

The chain links TRBV4-2 to TRBJ1-5, with D possibly being TRBD1 (5 bases). The length of the CDR3 is 14 residues. Trimming removed 0 bases from V and 4 bases from J, with 7 bases in between. Germline CDR1 and CDR2: LGHNA and YNFKEQ. The DNA for the CDR3 is TGTGCCAGCAGCCAAGACAGGGAAAATCAGCCCCAGCATTTT. This translates into CASSQDRENQPQHF.

The V gene is TRBV2, the J gene TRBJ2-7, with TRBD1 matching over 7 bases. Germline CDR1 is SNHLY and CDR2 is FYNNEI. J gave up 3 bases and V 6 bases, and 5 bases lay outside the gene matches. The CDR3 loop spans 13 amino acids. The CDR3 spells CASSRDSFYEQYF. The DNA of the CDR3 is TGTGCCAGCAGCCGGGACAGCTTCTACGAGCAGTACTTC.

The chain joins TRBV9 to TRBJ1-3; D remains unclear. Trimming left V 4 bases short and J 2 bases short, with 10 bases between. Germline CDR1 SGDLS, CDR2 YYNGEE. The CDR3 length is 14 residues. The CDR3 is CASSPEGAGNTIYF. CDR3 nucleotide sequence: TGTGCCAGCAGCCCGGAAGGCGCTGGAAACACCATATATTTT.

V gene TRBV6-6 combines with J gene TRBJ1-5, with TRBD1 matching over 7 bases. J gave up 5 bases and V 7 bases, and 5 bases lay outside the gene matches. The germline V gene has CDR1 MNHNY and CDR2 SVGAGI (reference sequence). The CDR3 totals 13 residues. CDR3 protein: CASTKQGDQPQHF. CDR3 in DNA: TGTGCCAGCACCAAGCAGGGGGATCAGCCCCAGCATTTT.

The chain combines TRBV4-3 with TRBJ2-3; no firm D call. Germline CDR1 and CDR2: LGHNA and YSLEER. This CDR3 has 15 residues. Between the trimmed V and J ends, which lost 3 bases and 2 bases, there was a span of 12 bases. CDR3 DNA sequence: TGCGCCAGCAGCCAGGGCAGGTTTCTCACAGATACGCAGTATTTT. It codes for CASSQGRFLTDTQYF.

The rearrangement joins TRBV5-1 to TRBJ2-1; tentatively, D is TRBD2 (6 bases). CDR3 length equals 15 residues. CDR1 is SGHRS, CDR2 YFSETQ, per germline. The V gene lost 1 base and the J gene lost 0 bases, with 8 bases spanning the gap. The DNA of the CDR3 is TGCGCCAGCAGCTTGCTGACTAGCTCCTACAATGAGCAGTTCTTC. The encoded protein is CASSLLTSSYNEQFF.

The genes are TRBV9 and TRBJ1-6; D gene unclear. Germline V gives CDR1 SGDLS, CDR2 YYNGEE. This CDR3 spans 15 amino acids. The V end was cut by 2 bases, the J end by 6 bases, with 12 bases between. Here the CDR3 DNA reads TGTGCCAGCAGCGTCGAGGACTCCACTAATTCACCCCTCCACTTT. It yields the protein CASSVEDSTNSPLHF. The variable domain in full, completed from reference TRBV9 and TRBJ1-6, reads DSGVTQTPKHLITATGQRVTLRCSPRSGDLSVYWYQQSLDQGLQFLIQYYNGEERAKGNILERFSAQQFPDLHSELNLSSLELGDSALYFCASSVEDSTNSPLHFGNGTRLTVT.

The chain has TRBV7-2 and TRBJ1-2; D remains ambiguous. CDR1 is SGHTA, CDR2 FQGNSA, per germline. The ends were cut back, 2 bases at V and 7 bases at J, with 11 bases in the middle. This CDR3 is 13 amino acids long. The chain's CDR3 is CASSLHPERGYTF. The CDR3 nucleotides are TGTGCCAGCAGCTTACATCCGGAACGTGGCTACACCTTC. The entire variable domain, with the rest obtained from reference TRBV7-2 and TRBJ1-2, is as follows: GAGVSQSPSNKVTEKGKDVELRCDPISGHTALYWYRQSLGQGLEFLIYFQGNSAPDKSGLPSDRFSAERTGGSVSTLTIQRTQQEDSAVYLCASSLHPERGYTFGSGTRLTVV.

The genes are TRBV2 and TRBJ1-5, with D hard to call. V shed 7 bases and J shed 1 base, with 11 bases lying between them. Germline-derived CDR1 and CDR2 are SNHLY and FYNNEI. CDR3 length equals 14 residues. CDR3 DNA: TGTGCCAGCACCGAGTCAGAAAGCAATCAGCCCCAGCATTTT. It translates to CASTESESNQPQHF.

This clone was observed a handful of times. The rearrangement links TRBV6-6 to TRBJ2-5; unclear D gene. Trimming took 6 bases from V and 3 from J, leaving 5 bases between them. The length of the CDR3 is 11 residues. CDR1 is MNHNY, CDR2 SVGAGI, per germline (reference sequence). The CDR3 region is CASSGKETQYF. CDR3 bases: TGTGCCAGCAGCGGCAAAGAGACCCAGTACTTC.

This clone has just a few counts. The chain carries TRBV2 and TRBJ2-2, with 8 bases lining up with TRBD2. CDR3 size: 16 residues. The V segment lost 4 bases and the J segment 0 bases; nucleotides outside the gene matches: 4. Germline loops: CDR1 SNHLY, CDR2 FYNNEI. The CDR3 is CASSAGLASNTGELFF. As DNA, the CDR3 is TGTGCCAGCAGTGCCGGACTAGCATCGAACACCGGGGAGCTGTTTTTT.

The genes are TRBV30 and TRBJ1-4; D gene ambiguous. There are 14 residues in the CDR3. Germline V gene lookup returns CDR1 GTSNPN and CDR2 SVGIG (reference sequence). Trimming cost V 0 bases and J 4 bases, with 9 bases left between them. CDR3 loop: CAWSVAVFNEKLFF. Written as DNA, the CDR3 is TGTGCCTGGAGTGTGGCGGTTTTTAATGAAAAACTGTTTTTT.